In its sample, the clone carrying this TCR beta chain was seen a few times. The target antigen is unknown. In patients aged 18 to 65, hyperthyroidism was newly diagnosed, with duration under 2 months. This sample was included in a study of T cells in Graves' hyperthyroidism and ophthalmopathy. Study information: Peripheral blood was obtained at initial diagnosis, preceding any treatment.

Germline-derived CDR1 and CDR2 are MGHRA and YSYEKL. The CDR3 is 16 residues long. The V and J ends lost 3 bases and 0 bases respectively, with 13 bases between them. Study-wide findings and caveats: Expanded thyroid clonotypes (above 0.001) were mostly also found in blood.

TCR beta CDR3 regions were amplified from RNA. An initial round of RT-PCR targeting the TCR CDR3 relied on the HTBI primer set. A single record per CDR3 protein comes from TCRdb applying MiXCR to the multiplex PCR reads. The profile shows under 450,000 distinct CDR3 sequences, 17% of them singletons. This chain connects TRBV4-1 to TRBJ2-3, with D possibly being TRBD2 (7 bases). The sequence was collected from a woman aged 25-40 years with Graves' hyperthyroidism that later progressed to Graves' ophthalmopathy. The sequenced sample consisted of blood. CDR3 DNA: TGCGCCAGCAGCCAGGGCGGGGGCTCCAGCACAGATACGCAGTATTTT. Its protein is CASSQGGGSSTDTQYF.